This T cell receptor (beta chain) was identified during a study of T cell responses to AZD1222 COVID-19 vaccine (dated by TCRdb to the early 2020s). For the study in its entirety: A total of 233 trial participants underwent TCR sequencing, of whom 200 to 220 had received two doses of AZD1222 and some 26 had received two doses of the MenACWY control vaccine. Trial participants were enrolled by age into 18-55, 56-69 and 70-plus year subgroups, with roughly 150, 30 and 60 TCR-sequenced participants respectively.

With respect to this clone: No cognate antigen has been identified for it. It has no much larger one-base neighbor in the sample; base qualities were not kept.

In the germline V gene (reference sequence), CDR1 corresponds to SGHNT and CDR2 to YYREEE. From V the trimming removes 4 bases and from J it removes 0 bases, while the gene matches leave 4 bases of the junction unaccounted for. The CDR3 starts with the cysteine, ends with the phenylalanine, and has 15 residues. The read is trimmed to its CDR3 DNA, 45 bases read in frame from base 1. The CDR3 regions of human TCRbeta chains were analyzed by immunosequencing. The paper's data handling went like this. TCRs in the repertoires were compared against a reference library of SARS-CoV-2-specific TCRs that had been generated with the MIRA antigen-specificity platform. Breadth meant the fraction of unique TCRs that were SARS-CoV-2-associated, whereas depth meant the fraction of total T cells that were SARS-CoV-2-associated. Using the MIRA data, each spike-specific TCR was mapped to the spike region that the TCR reacts to and placed in a CD4 or CD8 class. Log10-transformed breadth and depth values were compared by one-way ANOVA with Sidak's multiple comparisons tests. Sourced from immuneACCESS, this table was stored by TCRdb with only in-frame sequences that have V and J called. A share of the clones is absent; for the studies checked, an unresolved V gene accounts for under half, and the remainder has no known explanation. That table is the source of V, J and clone size, and D and trimming were worked out from the DNA. The sample table contains about 160,000 clones; only one count was recorded for 94% of them. Of the sample, roughly 5.5% falls within the top ten clones.

The time point label on this specimen signifies: about 28 days (+/-7) after the second vaccine dose. AZD1222 recipients given second doses at about 4 weeks or at about 12 weeks were pooled, since spike-specific TCR depth and breadth were not found to differ between the two schedules. Vaccinee samples came from UK trials COV001 and COV002, including a single-blind randomized controlled phase 2/3 trial of AZD1222 (ChAdOx1 nCoV-19) in healthy adults. Trial participant PBMC samples were collected at day 0 and day 28 after the second dose for TCRbeta chain sequencing. What the research found in general, with its limitations: Only five to seven AZD1222 recipients were SARS-CoV-2 seropositive at baseline, limiting conclusions about previously exposed vaccinees. No day 14 peak-response samples were available, so repertoires were characterized only after the peak T cell response. Participants were mostly white British and included more females than males, and it was suggested by the authors that clonal diversity may have been underestimated. The 56-69-year group was small, and its depth increase did not reach significance, likely because of low power. The whole spike protein was spanned by vaccine-associated CD4 TCRs, and dominant responses were seen in regions 160-218 and 743-854. Nearly half of unique spike-specific TCRs reportedly recognized epitopes outside regions mutated in the B.1.351 and B.1.1.7 variants. After two AZD1222 doses, both the breadth and the depth of spike-specific TCRs were significantly higher than at day 0 and than in MenACWY recipients.

In this chain, TRBV5-4 is recombined with TRBJ2-7, with 10 junctional bases fitting TRBD1. This specimen consisted of peripheral blood, obtained 28 days after the second AZD1222 dose. This TCR derives from an adult who received the AZD1222 COVID-19 vaccine. The nucleotides read TGTGCCAGCAGCCCGGACAGGGGGATCTCCTACGAGCAGTACTTC. This encodes CASSPDRGISYEQYF.